The rows below give T cell receptor beta chains drawn from one sample of a study of blood T cell repertoires in COVID-19. Only in-frame clones appear in the TCRdb table, and some are missing; sequencing was by immunoSEQ multiplex PCR. This table holds roughly 70,000 clones, roughly 77% found once. Specimen: peripheral blood. The receptor source for this set is a human donor in a cohort sampled during active COVID-19. Each CDR3 is given with its conserved first and last residue. A D gene is named only where the DNA matches it firmly.

D gene	V gene	J gene	CDR3 protein
TRBD2	TRBV5-1	TRBJ2-2	CASSLGLAGANTGELFF
TRBD2	TRBV28	TRBJ2-7	CASSLTSGSSYEQYF
.	TRBV19	TRBJ1-2	CASQPRPGYGYTF
TRBD1	TRBV28	TRBJ1-5	CASSHNRDRGLSNQPQHF
TRBD1	TRBV3-1/TRBV3-2	TRBJ1-5	CASSRRDRGQNQPQHF
.	TRBV5-6	TRBJ1-1	CASSAGTGDTEAFF
TRBD2	TRBV7-9	TRBJ2-7	CASSSSGGIHEQYF
.	TRBV30	TRBJ2-7	CAWSTKGEQYF
.	TRBV13	TRBJ2-7	CASSLRGQGVTSGNWGSYEQYF
TRBD2	TRBV5-6	TRBJ2-7	CASRSGRASYEQYF
.	TRBV11-2	TRBJ2-7	CASSLWGGGGDEQYF
TRBD1	TRBV7-9	TRBJ2-6	CASSLAEGQGRGANVLTF
.	TRBV5-1	TRBJ2-7	CASSLDGGFYEQYF
.	TRBV6-2/TRBV6-3	TRBJ2-7	CASSYARAGSSYEQYF
.	TRBV11-2	TRBJ2-7	CASSLSGRGEQYF
.	TRBV7-9	TRBJ1-1	CASSLGSVTPMTEAFF
.	TRBV3-1/TRBV3-2	TRBJ2-7	CASSHDTGTPPYEQYF
TRBD1	TRBV24-1	TRBJ1-1	CATSETGTGPTEAFF
.	TRBV14	TRBJ1-1	CASSQGYRVGAVNTEAFF
TRBD2	TRBV11-2	TRBJ2-7	CASSRYREGEQYF
TRBD1	TRBV9	TRBJ2-5	CASSVDRGQETQYF
.	TRBV11-2	TRBJ2-3	CASSLTPQVRDTQYF
.	TRBV7-9	TRBJ2-1	CASSPKPGLTPYNEQFF
TRBD2	TRBV18	TRBJ2-7	CASSQGLAGVHEQYF
TRBD2	TRBV7-3	TRBJ2-1	CASSHGTSANEQFF
.	TRBV5-1	TRBJ2-5	CASRYGQPQETQYF
TRBD2	TRBV19	TRBJ2-5	CASSRTASGRGETQYF
.	TRBV7-9	TRBJ2-7	CASSSDMYEQYF
.	TRBV7-8	TRBJ1-5	CASSRDRSNQPQHF
TRBD1	TRBV12-3/TRBV12-4	TRBJ2-2	CASRQGTGELFF
TRBD1	TRBV29-1	TRBJ2-7	CSVDTETGTYEQYF
.	TRBV11-2	TRBJ2-3	CASSLPGEDTQYF
TRBD1	TRBV28	TRBJ2-4	CASSSQGTGGTKNIQYF
.	TRBV11-3	TRBJ2-2	CASSRLEGELFF
TRBD1	TRBV9	TRBJ1-1	CASSVGAQGATEAFF
.	TRBV6-5	TRBJ2-3	CASSYSGLSTDTQYF
.	TRBV7-2	TRBJ2-7	CASSWDFYEQYF
.	TRBV14	TRBJ2-3	CASSQEIADTQYF
TRBD2	TRBV30	TRBJ2-5	CAWSVGGDRGETQYF
TRBD2	TRBV7-2	TRBJ2-3	CASSSLAGMDTQYF
.	TRBV11-3	TRBJ2-5	CASSADRETQYF
.	TRBV19	TRBJ2-3	CASSGTGTDTQYF
TRBD1	TRBV27	TRBJ2-7	CASSLLQGAGEQYF
.	TRBV29-1	TRBJ2-7	CSVVYTAYEQYF
TRBD2	TRBV14	TRBJ2-3	CASSGELAVAGDTQYF
.	TRBV19	TRBJ1-5	CASSIAGGNQPQHF
TRBD1	TRBV3-1/TRBV3-2	TRBJ2-7	CASSQETGTYEQYF
TRBD1	TRBV6-2/TRBV6-3	TRBJ1-5	CASSYSKGALQPQHF
TRBD1	TRBV18	TRBJ2-7	CASSPPDRTYEQYF
TRBD1	TRBV3-1/TRBV3-2	TRBJ2-7	CASSPGQGVRYEQYF
TRBD1	TRBV5-6	TRBJ1-6	CASSLGTGSNNSPLHF
TRBD1	TRBV3-1/TRBV3-2	TRBJ2-2	CASSRGQGAIGELFF
TRBD1	TRBV27	TRBJ2-7	CASSPRDRLSYEQYF